This note documents a single T cell receptor (beta chain) sequence. The antigen is not known. Primers included in the PCR were 60 Vbeta and 13 Jbeta primers. The table came from immunoSEQ multiplex PCR; TCRdb's copy has only in-frame clones and leaves some out. The sample yields roughly 100,000 clones, around 76% seen once. This sample was taken from a study of cytomegalovirus exposure and HLA in healthy donors. Whole-study context: Prior work identified about 120 million unique TCR beta sequences in approximately 200 million T cells. Early released data comprised 80 million to 100 million unique TCRs from HLA-typed donors.

The CDR3 consists of 13 residues. V dropped 5 bases and J dropped 0 bases, with 7 bases sitting between them. Germline loops: CDR1 MNHEY, CDR2 SVGAGI. The study's findings and limits: Cytomegalovirus association was listed for 164 TCR beta chains. Usually a TCR sequence was rare, but some public TCRs were found in many donors.

The sample taken for sequencing was PBMCs. This receptor was obtained from a woman in her forties or fifties in good health and CMV-seropositive. This chain joins TRBV6-5 and TRBJ1-1; D gene unclear. CDR3 DNA sequence: TGTGCCAGCAGTGACACCTTGAACACTGAAGCTTTCTTT. This translates into CASSDTLNTEAFF.